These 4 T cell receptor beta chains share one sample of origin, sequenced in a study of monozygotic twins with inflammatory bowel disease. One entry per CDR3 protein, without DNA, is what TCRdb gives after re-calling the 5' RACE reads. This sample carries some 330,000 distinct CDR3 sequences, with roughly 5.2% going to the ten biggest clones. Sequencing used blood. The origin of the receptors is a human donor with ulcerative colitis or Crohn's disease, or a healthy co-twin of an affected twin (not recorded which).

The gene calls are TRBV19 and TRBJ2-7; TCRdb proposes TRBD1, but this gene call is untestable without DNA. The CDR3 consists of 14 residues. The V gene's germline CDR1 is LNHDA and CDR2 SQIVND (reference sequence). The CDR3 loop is CASSMGAGHYEQYF.

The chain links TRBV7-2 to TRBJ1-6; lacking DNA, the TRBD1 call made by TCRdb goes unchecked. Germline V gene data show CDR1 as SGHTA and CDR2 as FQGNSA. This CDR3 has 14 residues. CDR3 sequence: CASFKGGINSPLHF.

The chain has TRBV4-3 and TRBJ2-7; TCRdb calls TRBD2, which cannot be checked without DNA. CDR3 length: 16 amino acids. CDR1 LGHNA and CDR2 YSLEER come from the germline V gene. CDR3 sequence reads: CASSQDESGGGYEQYF.

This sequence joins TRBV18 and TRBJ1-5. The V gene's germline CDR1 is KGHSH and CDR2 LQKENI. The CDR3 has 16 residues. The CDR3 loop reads CASSPKGGAGNQPQHF.